The 10 T cell receptor beta chains presented below share a single source sample, sequenced in a study of T cell responses to AZD1222 COVID-19 vaccine. The data were produced by immunoSEQ multiplex PCR, yet TCRdb's version contains in-frame clones alone and is incomplete. This repertoire shows about 130,000 clones, approximately 94% found once; its top ten account for around 7%. Source: peripheral blood, taken on day 0 of AZD1222 vaccination. These receptors were obtained from an adult in good health.

The V call is TRBV11-2, the J call TRBJ2-2, with D unresolved. The CDR3 covers 11 residues. Germline loops: CDR1 SGHAT, CDR2 FQNNGV. V shed 6 bases and J shed 6 bases, with 5 bases lying between them. The CDR3 loop reads CASRVAGELFF. CDR3 coding DNA: TGTGCCAGCAGGGTGGCCGGGGAGCTGTTTTTT.

The count of this clone is one. The rearrangement joins TRBV6-6 to TRBJ1-4; D perhaps matches TRBD1 (5 bases). Germline assignment: CDR1 MNHNY and CDR2 SVGAGI (reference sequence). CDR3 length equals 16 residues. V lost 6 bases, J lost 8 bases, and 22 bases lay in between. The CDR3 region is CASRPLDSIMGEKLFF. The CDR3 DNA sequence: TGTGCCAGCAGGCCCTTAGACAGCATTATGGGGGAAAAACTGTTTTTT.

V is TRBV29-1 and J is TRBJ1-1; 8 positions match TRBD1. CDR1 is SQVTM, CDR2 ANQGSEA, per germline. The V and J ends lost 0 bases and 7 bases, in that order; junction bases with no gene match: 7. The CDR3 extends over 14 amino acids. CDR3 sequence reads: CSVEESVTGVEAFF. Here the CDR3 DNA reads TGCAGCGTTGAAGAATCCGTGACAGGGGTTGAAGCTTTCTTT.

The CDR3 DNA reads TGTGCCAGCATAGGCTACGAGCAGTACTTC. The encoded protein is CASIGYEQYF. The chain carries TRBV2 and TRBJ2-7; D is unclear. The CDR3 runs to 10 residues. Trimming removed 7 bases at V and 3 bases at J, with 4 bases between. Germline CDR1 reads SNHLY; CDR2 reads FYNNEI.

The rearrangement links TRBV6-5 to TRBJ2-2; D might be TRBD2 (5 bases). Trimming left V 2 bases short and J 6 bases short, with 7 bases between. This CDR3 spans 13 amino acids. Germline assignment: CDR1 MNHEY and CDR2 SVGAGI. As DNA, the CDR3 is TGTGCCAGCAGTTACGGACTTGCCGGGGAGCTGTTTTTT. Its translation is CASSYGLAGELFF.

This rearrangement joins TRBV20-1 to TRBJ1-6; D perhaps matches TRBD1 (5 bases). Germline V gene sequence: CDR1 DFQATT, CDR2 SNEGSKA (reference sequence). The CDR3 totals 14 residues. V lost 3 bases and J lost 7, with 13 bases in between. The CDR3 bases are TGCAGTGCTAGTAGGGCAGGGACCAATTCACCCCTCCACTTT. Translated, it gives CSASRAGTNSPLHF.

This rearrangement joins TRBV7-9 to TRBJ2-1; no reliable D call. From germline, CDR1 is SEHNR and CDR2 FQNEAQ (reference sequence). V lost 6 bases to trimming and J lost 8 bases, with 11 bases between them. The CDR3 extends over 12 amino acids. CDR3 bases: TGTGCCAGCAGTGACAACTGGGATGAGCAGTTCTTC. Translation: CASSDNWDEQFF.

The gene calls are TRBV30 and TRBJ1-1; D might be TRBD1 (6 bases). V was trimmed by 5 bases and J by 1 base, leaving 11 bases between them. Germline V gene lookup returns CDR1 GTSNPN and CDR2 SVGIG (reference sequence). The CDR3 has 13 residues. DNA for the CDR3: TGTGCCTGGCAAGGGACATCGAACACTGAAGCTTTCTTT. Translated, it gives CAWQGTSNTEAFF.

The chain couples TRBV11-2 to TRBJ1-2; D is possibly TRBD1 (5 bases). CDR3 size: 15 residues. Germline-derived CDR1 and CDR2 are SGHAT and FQNNGV. Trimming took off 4 bases at V and 8 bases at J, with 20 bases between the two ends. DNA of the CDR3: TGTGCCAGCAGCTACGACCCCGGGACCCTGGGGGGCTACACCTTC. Amino acids: CASSYDPGTLGGYTF.

This chain connects TRBV19 to TRBJ1-2; D call uncertain. Trimming removed 8 bases at V and 5 bases at J, with 18 bases between. Germline V gene sequence: CDR1 LNHDA, CDR2 SQIVND (reference sequence). The CDR3 sequence is 14 residues long. The CDR3 nucleotides read TGTGCCAGTCTACCCCTCGACACGCCGTATGGCTACACCTTC. Protein: CASLPLDTPYGYTF.